This T cell receptor (beta chain) was retrieved from a study of cytomegalovirus exposure and HLA in healthy donors. PCR amplification relied on 60 Vbeta primers (plus 13 Jbeta primers). Authors' data handling: A follow-up analysis tallied about 88 million unique TCR beta chains, roughly 11 million shared. Measured with immunoSEQ multiplex PCR; TCRdb has only the in-frame clones, and not every one. The DNA gave D and trimming, while V, J and clone size come from that table. The table has 200,000 or so clones, 75% to 90% seen once. CDR3 length: 18 amino acids. CDR1 and CDR2 (germline): LGHNA, YSLEER. Unmatched junction bases numbered 8, after V lost 2 bases and J lost 0 bases.

The V and J genes are TRBV4-3 and TRBJ1-4; 8 nucleotides agree with TRBD1. The receptor's source is a man between 40 and 49 years old in good health and CMV-seropositive. The sample was PBMCs. The CDR3 bases are TGCGCCAGCAGCCAATCGCAGGGGGCGGTTTCAACTAATGAAAAACTGTTTTTT. Translating gives CASSQSQGAVSTNEKLFF.